This T cell receptor beta chain is from a study of blood T cell repertoires in COVID-19. Background on the study: The origin of the acute and convalescent COVID-19 samples was the United States, Italy and Spain.

Across 24 US areas, participants ranged in age from about 18 to 90 years. Each participant's cohort was designated according to participant-reported clinical history. Assay used: immunoSEQ multiplex PCR; TCRdb lists only in-frame clones, some missing. The sample lists 260,000 or so clones; approximately 81% were seen once. This clonotype was sampled from a woman aged 45 to 65 who had recovered from COVID-19. Sequencing was performed on PBMCs or T cells enriched from blood (not recorded which).

The CDR3 spells CASSRGPSENTIYF. As DNA, the CDR3 is TGCGCCAGCAGCCGCGGGCCGAGTGAAAACACCATATATTTT. The V gene is TRBV5-1, the J gene TRBJ1-3; the D is unclear. From germline, CDR1 is SGHRS and CDR2 YFSETQ. This CDR3 region has 14 residues. Trimming pared 4 bases from V and 6 bases from J, leaving 14 bases between.